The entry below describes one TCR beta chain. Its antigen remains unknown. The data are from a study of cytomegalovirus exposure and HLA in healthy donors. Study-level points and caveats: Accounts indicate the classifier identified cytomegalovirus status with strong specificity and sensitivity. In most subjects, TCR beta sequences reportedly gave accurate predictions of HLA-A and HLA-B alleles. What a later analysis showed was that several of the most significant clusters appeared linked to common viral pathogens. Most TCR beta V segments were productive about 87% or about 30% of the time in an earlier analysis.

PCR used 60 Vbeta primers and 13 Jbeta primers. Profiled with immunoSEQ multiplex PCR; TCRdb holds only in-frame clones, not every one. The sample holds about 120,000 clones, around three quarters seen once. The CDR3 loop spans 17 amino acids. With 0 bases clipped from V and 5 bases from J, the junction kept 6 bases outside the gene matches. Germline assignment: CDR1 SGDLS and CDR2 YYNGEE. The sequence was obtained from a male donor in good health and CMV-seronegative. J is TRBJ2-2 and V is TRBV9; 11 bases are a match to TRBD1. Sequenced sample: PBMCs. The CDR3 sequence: CASSVATGTGGTGELFF. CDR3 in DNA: TGTGCCAGCAGCGTAGCAACCGGGACAGGGGGGACCGGGGAGCTGTTTTTT.